This T cell receptor beta chain is from a study of OX40 agonist ivuxolimab in advanced cancers. Study-wide background: At about 82% male, the cohort had a mean age of 60 years, ranging from 23 to 79.

TCRdb's copy holds only in-frame clones and misses some; the assay was immunoSEQ multiplex PCR. Of tens of thousands of clones in the sample, under 90% are singletons; the top ten hold around 25%. General observations from the study: Clonal expansion from baseline to week 6 occurred in both CD4+ and CD8+ T cells.

A note on this clone: The antigen is undetermined.

This CDR3 comprises 14 residues. V dropped 3 bases and J dropped 0 bases, with 8 bases sitting between them. Germline CDR1 SGHAT, CDR2 FQNNGV. The sequencing here drew on CD4+ or CD8+ T cells sorted from blood, taken in a trial of the OX40 agonist ivuxolimab. The origin of this receptor is an adult with an advanced solid tumor such as melanoma, head and neck, liver or kidney cancer. The chain recombines TRBV11-2 with TRBJ1-2; D remains ambiguous. This chain's CDR3 is CASSFGSPNYGYTF. DNA for the CDR3: TGTGCCAGCAGCTTCGGCAGCCCTAACTATGGCTACACCTTC. Using reference TRBV11-2 and TRBJ1-2 for the parts outside the CDR3, the full variable domain is EAGVAQSPRYKIIEKRQSVAFWCNPISGHATLYWYQQILGQGPKLLIQFQNNGVVDDSQLPKDRFSAERLKGVDSTLKIQPAKLEDSAVYLCASSFGSPNYGYTFGSGTRLTVV.